The 11 T cell receptor beta chains below all came from one sample that was sequenced in a study of CD8+CD57+ T cells in acquired aplastic anemia. Using genomic DNA as the template, TCR beta VDJ and CDR3 profiling was carried out. TCRdb re-called the reads with MiXCR, one entry per CDR3 protein. The sample lists just over 450,000 distinct CDR3 sequences, around 30% occurring once. The authors sequenced patients whose flow cytometry had shown CD8+CD57+ cell expansion. The sequenced sample consisted of sorted CD4+, CD8+, or CD8+CD57+ T cells (not recorded which) from PBMCs. The receptor source for this set is a human donor with aplastic anemia.

The chain couples TRBV29-1 to TRBJ1-1; 8 bases align to TRBD1. With V trimmed by 0 bases and J by 4 bases, 10 bases remained unmatched. The germline V gene has CDR1 SQVTM and CDR2 ANQGSEA. The CDR3 is 16 residues long. In DNA form, the CDR3 reads TGCAGCGTTGAAGATCTGGCGACAGGGGAGAGCACTGAAGCTTTCTTT. It yields the protein CSVEDLATGESTEAFF.

This clonotype appeared many times. V is TRBV7-8 and J is TRBJ1-2; D remains unclear. V lost 0 bases and J lost 4, with 9 bases in between. CDR1 SGHVS and CDR2 FQNEAQ come from the germline V gene. The CDR3 consists of 14 residues. The CDR3 nucleotides are TGTGCCAGCAGCTTAGCCCCAAAAGCCTATGGCTACACCTTC. Its protein is CASSLAPKAYGYTF.

This clonotype showed up many times. This sequence joins TRBV10-1 and TRBJ1-2; 9 bases line up with TRBD1. V dropped 5 bases and J dropped 7; count of bases not matched to a gene: 17. There are 17 residues in the CDR3. Looked up from germline, CDR1 is WNHNN and CDR2 is SYGVQD (reference sequence). The CDR3 nucleotides read TGCGCCAGCAGTACCCCGGGACAGGGCCGGGTTTGGAGTGGCTACACCTTC. Amino acids: CASSTPGQGRVWSGYTF.

For this clonotype: At one end the junction does not follow the germline gene, possibly because of a read error. CDR3 bases: TGTGCCGGCAGTGATGACGTTCGAGGACTTGGTCATGGCTACACCTTC. Encoded protein: CAGSDDVRGLGHGYTF. The chain joins TRBV6-1 to TRBJ1-2, with no clear D. Germline V CDR1 and CDR2: MNHNS, SASEGT. The CDR3 is made up of 16 amino acids.

V usage is TRBV25-1 and J usage is TRBJ2-3, with D possibly being TRBD1 (6 bases). Trimming took 6 bases from V and 0 from J, leaving 13 bases between them. In germline, CDR1 is MGHDK, CDR2 SYGVNS. The CDR3 is made up of 15 amino acids. Here the CDR3 reads CASSPVRGSTDTQYF. The CDR3 DNA sequence: TGTGCCAGCAGCCCGGTCAGGGGAAGCACAGATACGCAGTATTTT.

This clonotype has a count of ten or more. The rearrangement uses TRBV10-3 and TRBJ1-5; D remains unclear. V gave up 0 bases and J gave up 8 bases, with 11 bases separating them. Germline CDR1 and CDR2: ENHRY and SYGVKD. The CDR3 has 14 amino acids. In DNA form, the CDR3 reads TGTGCCATCAGTGAGTCGACGGAAACAAAGCCCCAGCATTTT. Amino acid sequence: CAISESTETKPQHF.

This clonotype was observed a handful of times. V is TRBV6-2 or TRBV6-3 and J is TRBJ2-1; the match to TRBD2 covers 12 bases. J was trimmed by 4 bases and V by 2 bases; bases with no gene match: 3. This CDR3 contains 16 residues. Germline V gives CDR1 MNHEY, CDR2 SVGEGT. The CDR3 sequence is CASSYVTSGRYNEQFF. Here the CDR3 DNA reads TGTGCCAGCAGTTACGTGACTAGCGGGAGATACAATGAGCAGTTCTTC.

The rearrangement joins TRBV29-1 to TRBJ2-1, with 7 bases fitting TRBD2. The CDR3 runs 12 residues. V shed 5 bases, J shed 12 bases, and the junction held 10 bases outside the gene matches. CDR1 is SQVTM, CDR2 ANQGSEA, per germline. This CDR3 is CSVTSGWEGQFF. The CDR3 bases are TGCAGCGTTACGAGCGGGTGGGAGGGGCAGTTCTTC.

At least ten counts were recorded for this clonotype. The chain joins TRBV5-1 to TRBJ1-2; 10 bases are shared with TRBD1. Trimming removed 4 bases from V and 9 bases from J; junction bases left unmatched: 6. The CDR3 is 13 residues long. The germline V gene encodes CDR1 SGHRS and CDR2 YFSETQ. The CDR3 loop reads CASSAGQGFSYTF. Written as DNA, the CDR3 is TGCGCCAGCAGCGCGGGACAGGGGTTCAGCTACACCTTC.

This clonotype has only one observation. An end of the junction does not agree with germline; a read error may underlie this. This chain links TRBV19 with TRBJ2-7; 8 bases agree with TRBD1. The CDR3 spans 12 residues. Germline CDR1 reads LNHDA; CDR2 reads SQIVND (reference sequence). The chain's CDR3 is CASSLTGDEQYF. The CDR3 DNA is TGTGCTAGTAGTCTGACAGGGGACGAGCAGTACTTC.

This chain links TRBV12-3 or TRBV12-4 with TRBJ2-4; 10 bases line up with TRBD1. Trimming at V came to 3 bases and at J to 1 base, leaving 3 bases not matched to a gene. The CDR3 spans 16 residues. The CDR3 DNA reads TGTGCCAGCAGTTTCGGGACAGGGGCGGCCAAAAACATTCAGTACTTC. It is translated as CASSFGTGAAKNIQYF.